This is a list of T cell receptor beta chains from one sample in a study of Ad26.COV2.S vaccination and SARS-CoV-2 variants. This table comes from immunoSEQ multiplex PCR, and its TCRdb copy is limited to in-frame clones, with some not included. The sample records 380,000 or so clones, less than 90% being singletons. Specimen: peripheral blood, collected in a trial of Ad26.COV2.S vaccine versus placebo. These receptors all stem from a person aged 18 to 65 who received the Ad26.COV2.S COVID-19 vaccine or a placebo. CDR3s include the opening cysteine and the closing phenylalanine or tryptophan. The D gene is left open where the match is weak. Size is stated for part of the rows, as once, few or many counts, or as a class when the clone is expanded.

CDR3nt	CDR3aa	j_gene	v_gene	abundance	d_gene
TGTGCCAGCAGCAATTACAGGGCTGAAGCTTTCTTT	CASSNYRAEAFF	TRBJ1-1	TRBV3-1/TRBV3-2	NA	NA
TGTGCCAGTAGTATGGTCCAGGGTACTGAAGCTTTCTTT	CASSMVQGTEAFF	TRBJ1-1	TRBV19	NA	NA
TGTGCCAGCTCACCATCGGGACAGGGCTCTGAAGCTTTCTTT	CASSPSGQGSEAFF	TRBJ1-1	TRBV18	few	TRBD1
TGCGCCAGCAGTCAATCGGTAAGGGGGCAAGAAAACATTCAGTACTTC	CASSQSVRGQENIQYF	TRBJ2-4	TRBV23-1	few	TRBD1
TGTGCCAGCTCACCTTTTGGGGTCGGGGAGGACACTGAAGCTTTCTTT	CASSPFGVGEDTEAFF	TRBJ1-1	TRBV18	NA	NA
TGCGCCAGCAACCCAACAGGGGGCCGGGATACGCAGTATTTT	CASNPTGGRDTQYF	TRBJ2-3	TRBV5-1	NA	TRBD1
TGTGCCAGCAGCACCCGGACCGCGCCGGATGAGCAGTTCTTC	CASSTRTAPDEQFF	TRBJ2-1	TRBV11-3	NA	NA
TGTGCCAGCAGTCCAGGGGGGCCAGGCACAGATACGCAGTATTTT	CASSPGGPGTDTQYF	TRBJ2-3	TRBV6-4	NA	NA
TGTGCCAGCAGCTTGGGAGGGGGTGCCTGGGAGACCCAGTACTTC	CASSLGGGAWETQYF	TRBJ2-5	TRBV5-4	NA	NA
TGTGCCAGCAGGGACTTCAGCTCTGGGGCCAACGTCCTGACTTTC	CASRDFSSGANVLTF	TRBJ2-6	TRBV28	NA	NA
TGTGCCAGCAGTATCGGCGGACAGGACAATTCACCCCTCCACTTT	CASSIGGQDNSPLHF	TRBJ1-6	TRBV19	NA	TRBD1
TGTGCCAGCACACCACGGCCCGGCTACGAGCAGTACTTC	CASTPRPGYEQYF	TRBJ2-7	TRBV7-2	NA	NA
TGTGCCAGCAGTTTAAGGGAGTCACCCCTCCACTTT	CASSLRESPLHF	TRBJ1-6	TRBV6-6	few	NA
TGCGCCAGCAGCTTGGTGGGGGATGGCACAGATACGCAGTATTTT	CASSLVGDGTDTQYF	TRBJ2-3	TRBV5-1	NA	NA
TGTGCCAGCAGCCAAGATGACTACCCGGGCTACAATGAGCAGTTCTTC	CASSQDDYPGYNEQFF	TRBJ2-1	TRBV14	NA	NA
TGTGCCAGCAGCCAAGATCTTAACCTTAAGCCGTACTTC	CASSQDLNLKPYF	TRBJ2-7	TRBV3-1/TRBV3-2	NA	NA
TGTGCCAGCAGCAAAGGATGGGGGTCCCATGAAAAACTGTTTTTT	CASSKGWGSHEKLFF	TRBJ1-4	TRBV21-1	NA	NA
TGCGCCAGCAGCCAAGATCGACAGGAGAGGCTCTATGGCTACACCTTC	CASSQDRQERLYGYTF	TRBJ1-2	TRBV4-3	NA	NA
TGTGCCAGTAGTATTAGGCAGGGTCCCCTTTTGGAAGGGGCCAACGTCCTGACTTTC	CASSIRQGPLLEGANVLTF	TRBJ2-6	TRBV19	NA	NA
TGCGCCAGCAGCCAACAACTAGCGGGGCCTTACAATGAGCAGTTCTTC	CASSQQLAGPYNEQFF	TRBJ2-1	TRBV4-3	NA	TRBD2
TGTGCCAGCAGTTCACGAGGGGACATTCAGTACTTC	CASSSRGDIQYF	TRBJ2-4	TRBV12-3/TRBV12-4	once	NA
TGTGCCACCAGTGATCCCCCGACTAGCGGGGGGGCCAATGAGCAGTTCTTC	CATSDPPTSGGANEQFF	TRBJ2-1	TRBV24-1	NA	TRBD2
TGTGCCAGCAGCCAAGACGAGGGGAGGGGTCAGCCCCAGCATTTT	CASSQDEGRGQPQHF	TRBJ1-5	TRBV4-2	NA	NA
TGTGCCAGCAGTCCCCTCCAGGGGCGCGGCTACACCTTC	CASSPLQGRGYTF	TRBJ1-2	TRBV28	few	NA
TGTGCCAGCAGCTTGGGGAATCAGCCCCAGCATTTT	CASSLGNQPQHF	TRBJ1-5	TRBV7-9	NA	NA
TGTGCCACCAGTGAGCCCGGGGACTACGAGCAGTACTTC	CATSEPGDYEQYF	TRBJ2-7	TRBV24-1	NA	NA
TGTGCCAGTAGTATAGGGGACACCGCCTACGAGCAGTACTTC	CASSIGDTAYEQYF	TRBJ2-7	TRBV19	NA	NA
TGTGCCAGCAGCCTATACAGGGGAATGAACACTGAAGCTTTCTTT	CASSLYRGMNTEAFF	TRBJ1-1	TRBV7-9	NA	TRBD1
TGCGCCAGCAGCGCAACAGGGCAGGAAAAACTGTTTTTT	CASSATGQEKLFF	TRBJ1-4	TRBV5-1	few	NA
TGTGCCAGCAGCTCCTTAACAGATAATGAGCAGTTCTTC	CASSSLTDNEQFF	TRBJ2-1	TRBV5-4	NA	NA
TGTGCCAGCCGACAGGGGGCGATCGGCGCTGAAGCTTTCTTT	CASRQGAIGAEAFF	TRBJ1-1	TRBV27	few	TRBD1
TGTGCCAGCAAGTTGGGCGGGACCTACGAGCAGTACTTC	CASKLGGTYEQYF	TRBJ2-7	TRBV25-1	NA	NA
TGTGCCAGTGTTACGACTAGCGGGAGTTGGAGTGAGCAGTTCTTC	CASVTTSGSWSEQFF	TRBJ2-1	TRBV19	NA	TRBD2
TGTGCCAGCAGCGAAATGACAGGGAACTATGGCTACACCTTC	CASSEMTGNYGYTF	TRBJ1-2	TRBV9	once	TRBD1
TGTGCCAGCAGCGCCCAGGGGGTTCCCCTCGACGAGCAGTACTTC	CASSAQGVPLDEQYF	TRBJ2-7	TRBV5-4	NA	TRBD1
TGTGCCAGCAGCTTACTAAGGGAGGGATCCTACGAGCAGTACTTC	CASSLLREGSYEQYF	TRBJ2-7	TRBV7-8	NA	TRBD2
TGTGCCAGCAGTGAATTGGGGACCGGGGAGCTGTTTTTT	CASSELGTGELFF	TRBJ2-2	TRBV2	NA	NA
TGTGCCAGCCCCCGAGTTGCAACTAATGAAAAACTGTTTTTT	CASPRVATNEKLFF	TRBJ1-4	TRBV21-1	NA	NA
TGTGCCAGCAGCATAGCCGGACAGGTGTACGAGCAGTACTTC	CASSIAGQVYEQYF	TRBJ2-7	TRBV7-9	NA	TRBD1
TGTGCCAGCAAGAAACAGGGAGGTGTAAACACCGGGGAGCTGTTTTTT	CASKKQGGVNTGELFF	TRBJ2-2	TRBV7-2	NA	NA
TGTGCCAGCAGCCCGGGAGGGGGGAGTATGGTAAATGAGCAGTTCTTC	CASSPGGGSMVNEQFF	TRBJ2-1	TRBV3-1/TRBV3-2	NA	TRBD2